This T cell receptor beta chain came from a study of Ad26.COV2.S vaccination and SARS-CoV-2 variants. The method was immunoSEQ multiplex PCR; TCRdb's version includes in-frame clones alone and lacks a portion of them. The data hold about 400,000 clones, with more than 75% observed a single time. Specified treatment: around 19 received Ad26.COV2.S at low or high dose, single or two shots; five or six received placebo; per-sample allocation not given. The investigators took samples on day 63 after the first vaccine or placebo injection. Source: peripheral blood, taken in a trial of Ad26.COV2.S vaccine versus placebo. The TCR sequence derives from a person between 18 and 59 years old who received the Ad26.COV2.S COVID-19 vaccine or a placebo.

Here the CDR3 DNA reads TGTGCCAGCAGCCAAGCCGGTGCGGGGGGCCTCTACGAGCAGTACTTC. Protein: CASSQAGAGGLYEQYF. The rearrangement links TRBV4-2 to TRBJ2-7, with 8 positions matching TRBD2. Unmatched junction bases numbered 8, after V lost 1 base and J lost 3 bases. Germline CDR1 and CDR2: LGHNA and YNFKEQ. This CDR3 spans 16 amino acids.